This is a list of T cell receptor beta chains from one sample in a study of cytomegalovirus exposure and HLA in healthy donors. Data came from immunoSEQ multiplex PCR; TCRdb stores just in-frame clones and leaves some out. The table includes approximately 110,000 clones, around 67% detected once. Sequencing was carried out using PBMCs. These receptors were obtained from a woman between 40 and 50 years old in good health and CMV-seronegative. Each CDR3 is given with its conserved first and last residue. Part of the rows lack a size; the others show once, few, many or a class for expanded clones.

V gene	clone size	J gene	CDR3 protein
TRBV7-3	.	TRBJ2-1	CASSPTSSYNEQFF
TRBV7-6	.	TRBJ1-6	CASSLLLQGDSPLHF
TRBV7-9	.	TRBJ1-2	CASSREGGAEFTF
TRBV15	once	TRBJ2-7	CATSRDRGREQYF
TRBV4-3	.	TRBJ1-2	CASSQTGTYGYTF
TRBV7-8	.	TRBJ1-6	CASSPTPGQDNSPLHF
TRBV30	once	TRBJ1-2	CACHRLLANYGYTF
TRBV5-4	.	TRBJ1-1	CASSQERRGILAEAFF
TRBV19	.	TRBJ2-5	CASSALAAQETQYF
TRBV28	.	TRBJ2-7	CASSLGRDYEQYF
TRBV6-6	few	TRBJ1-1	CASSYAGRTEAFF
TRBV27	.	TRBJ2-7	CASSSPRQGGGRREQYF
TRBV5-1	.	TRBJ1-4	CASSLAPTRGTNEKLFF
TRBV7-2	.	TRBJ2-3	CASSASPGRGVDTQYF